This TCR beta chain was profiled in a study of T cells in Graves' hyperthyroidism and ophthalmopathy (dated by TCRdb to between 2019 and 2020). Looking at the study overall: Peripheral blood was collected at initial diagnosis, before any treatment. TCR V-J signatures able to tell the groups apart were searched for in a discovery cohort of 100 patients, of whom approximately 40 had Graves' ophthalmopathy and roughly 58 had stable Graves' hyperthyroidism. The study also compared thyroid tissue and blood T-cell repertoires from 6 or 7 Graves' hyperthyroidism patients. The paper describes TCR Vbeta CDR3 sequencing of fewer than 150 peripheral blood samples, made up of approximately 40 ophthalmopathy patients, over 70 hyperthyroidism patients and approximately 17 progressor patients. After sampling, hyperthyroidism patients received methimazole starting at 30 mg daily, and ophthalmopathy patients received high-dose intravenous methylprednisolone. For training and testing, the 100 or so patients in the discovery cohort were randomly divided in a 7:3 ratio. An independent validation cohort of 18 to 20 hyperthyroidism patients and some 15 patients who later progressed to ophthalmopathy tested prospective prediction of ophthalmopathy. Here is what the overall study found, with its caveats: Sample size was not statistically predetermined, and blinding of investigators to group allocation was not performed. Ophthalmopathy was separated from stable hyperthyroidism by a 13 V-J signature model, with around 90% sensitivity and about 84% specificity obtained in cross-validation and 80%/75% obtained in testing. Most expanded thyroid clonotypes (frequency above 0.001) were also detected in blood, suggesting blood repertoires may reflect thyroid immune responses. During validation, the model predicted progression to ophthalmopathy a median of around 7 months ahead of onset, with around 70% sensitivity and more than 72% specificity.

This clonotype has a handful of counts. It lacks a known antigen. No per-base quality is available; no much larger clone lies one base away. Amplification of TCR beta CDR3 regions was carried out from RNA transcripts. A first-round RT-PCR of the TCR CDR3 used the HTBI primer set with the Qiagen OneStep RT-PCR kit. A second multiplex PCR round built the libraries, followed by size selection and purification. The libraries were sequenced on an Illumina HiSeq2000 using paired-end 100 bp reads. The original methods were these. SOAPnuke was used to process the raw data, removing reads that contained adapters or uncalled bases, had a mean Phred below 15, or lacked an exact match to the constant primer or identifier. High-quality paired reads were merged with COPE v1.2.5, and unique nucleotide sequences were defined as clonotypes. MiTCR v1.1 was used to align clonotypes to the IMGT TRBV, TRBD and TRBJ reference segments. Only V-J combinations with frequency above 0.0001, covering about 99% of repertoires, were analysed. A TCS score was defined as the ratio of F50 (clonal expansion) to E x V (chaos), with BLOSUM62-based TCRdist applied between CDR3 peptides within each V-J. Welch's t-statistics and random forest reduced 500 to 650 V-J features to some 14, which were used in a naive Bayes classifier (R e1071). TCRdb reanalyzed the raw reads on its own, using fastp at Q25 for trimming and MiXCR for clone calling, and kept in-frame beta chains. Every entry covers one CDR3 protein and lists the most common genes and DNA from its rows. These V and J calls are TCRdb output, not the study's own analysis. This sample holds roughly 400,000 distinct CDR3 sequences; 11% to 15% were observed only once. The ten largest clones add up to around 27% of the sample.

Ophthalmopathy patients had moderately to severely active disease, with a Clinical Activity Score of 3 or more, a NOSPECS grade of 4 or more, and a disease duration of less than 3 months. The study excluded patients with uncontrolled infections, other autoimmune diseases, pregnancy or lactation. Diagnoses relied on clinical symptoms, serum thyroxine and TRAb, thyroid ultrasound and orbital computed tomography. PBMCs were isolated from approximately 10 ml of fresh peripheral blood by Ficoll-Paque density gradient centrifugation. Trizol reagent was used to extract total RNA, and RNA quality was then checked on an Agilent 2100 Bioanalyzer. Sample: blood. The origin of this receptor is a man between 50 and 59 years old with Graves' ophthalmopathy.

In nucleotides, the sequence is TGTGCCAGCAGACCGGGGACAGGGGGTATCTACGAGCAGTACTTC. The translation is CASRPGTGGIYEQYF. The chain employs TRBV28 and TRBJ2-7; 11 central nucleotides agree with TRBD1. Trimming accounts for 6 bases at V and 3 bases at J, while the number of junction bases matched to no gene is 7. Reading the germline V gene gives CDR1 MDHEN and CDR2 SYDVKM. Reading from cysteine to phenylalanine, the CDR3 counts 15 amino acids. Only the CDR3 region is kept as DNA, spanning 45 bases read in frame from base 1. This CDR3, with the reference TRBV28 and TRBJ2-7 proteins standing in past its ends, gives the full variable domain DVKVTQSSRYLVKRTGEKVFLECVQDMDHENMFWYRQDPGLGLRLIYFSYDVKMKEKGDIPEGYSVSREKKERFSLILESASTNQTSMYLCASRPGTGGIYEQYFGPGTRLTVT.